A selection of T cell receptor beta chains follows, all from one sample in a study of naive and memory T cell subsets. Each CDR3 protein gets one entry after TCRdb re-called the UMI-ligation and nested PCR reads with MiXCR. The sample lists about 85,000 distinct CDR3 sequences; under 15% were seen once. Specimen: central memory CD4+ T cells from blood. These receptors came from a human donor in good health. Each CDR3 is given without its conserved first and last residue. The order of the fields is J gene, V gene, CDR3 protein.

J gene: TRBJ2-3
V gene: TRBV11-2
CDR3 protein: ASSTSVTSTDTQY

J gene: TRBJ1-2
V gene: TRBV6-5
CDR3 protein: ASSYDYRGGLDT

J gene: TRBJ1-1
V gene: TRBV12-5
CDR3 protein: ASGFSDRNEAF

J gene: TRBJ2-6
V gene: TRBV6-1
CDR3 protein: ASSENSLSGANVLT

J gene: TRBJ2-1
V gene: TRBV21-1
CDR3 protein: ASSKSIADYNEQF

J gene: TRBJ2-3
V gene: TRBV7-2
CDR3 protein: ASSWRGLAGGGTDTQY

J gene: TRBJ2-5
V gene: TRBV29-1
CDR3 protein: SVGGLAGQETQY

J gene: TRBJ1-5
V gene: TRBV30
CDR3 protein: AWSEGTARTRPQH

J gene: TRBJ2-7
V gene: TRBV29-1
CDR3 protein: SVEGSGSREQY

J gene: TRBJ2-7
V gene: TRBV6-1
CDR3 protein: ASSAGTGGKYEQY

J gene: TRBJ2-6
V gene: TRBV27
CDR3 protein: ASSLGYGQGATGANVLT

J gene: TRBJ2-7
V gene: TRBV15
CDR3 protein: ATSRDVQRGAYEQY